This TCR beta chain was captured by sequencing in a study of regulatory dendritic cells for organ transplantation. Whole-study findings and limits: Alloreactive memory CD8+ T cell pools varied considerably between individuals. Among resting subsets, memory CD8+ cells contained the most alloreactive clonotypes.

On this clone: The antigen remains undetermined.

The table came from immunoSEQ multiplex PCR; TCRdb's copy has only in-frame clones and leaves some out. The table shows 25,000 to 35,000 clones, with around 80% occurring only once. The CDR3 extends over 14 amino acids. Germline CDR1 is SGHKS and CDR2 is YYEKEE (reference sequence). Deletions cut 3 bases from V and 3 bases from J, with 10 bases between. The V gene is TRBV5-5, the J gene TRBJ1-5; TRBD1 is a possible D gene (6 bases). This TCR derives from a human donor in good health. What was sequenced was naive CD4+ T cells from blood. Stated subset: CD45RA+ naive T cells. The CDR3 sequence: CASSSQGNNQPQHF. The CDR3 DNA reads as TGTGCCAGCAGCTCACAGGGTAACAATCAGCCCCAGCATTTT. The full variable domain, completed using reference TRBV5-5 and TRBJ1-5, is DAGVTQSPTHLIKTRGQQVTLRCSPISGHKSVSWYQQVLGQGPQFIFQYYEKEERGRGNFPDRFSARQFPNYSSELNVNALLLGDSALYLCASSSQGNNQPQHFGDGTRLSIL.